This T cell receptor (beta chain) was sequenced during a study of cytomegalovirus exposure and HLA in healthy donors. The study's findings and limits: Researchers reportedly found TCR beta sequences accurately predicted most subjects' HLA-A and HLA-B alleles. Investigators reported approximately 150 TCR beta chains as tied to cytomegalovirus. The authors excluded some V segments, including TRBV6-2 and TRBV6-3, as indistinguishable.

The CDR3 covers 17 residues. After removal of 2 bases from V and 2 bases from J, the junction contained 12 bases not matched to a gene. Per the germline V gene, CDR1 is MGHRA and CDR2 is YSYEKL. 13 Jbeta primers and 60 Vbeta primers were used for the PCR. Original data processing: In a later analysis, approximately 80 million unique TCR beta chains included roughly 11 million shared by two or more donors. Some clones are missing from TCRdb's copy, which holds only in-frame ones; the method was immunoSEQ multiplex PCR. V, J and clone size were drawn from that table, and D and trimming were deduced from the DNA. The sample has around 90,000 clones; roughly 86% are singletons. This clone was recorded only once. Its antigen is not known.

The chain recombines TRBV4-1 with TRBJ2-7; 7 bases line up with TRBD2. The specimen was PBMCs. The receptor was derived from a man between 25 and 39 years old in good health and CMV-seropositive. The CDR3 reads CASSQSVVGLGTYEQYF. The CDR3 nucleotides are TGCGCCAGCAGCCAATCCGTTGTCGGACTAGGAACCTACGAGCAGTACTTC.